This TCR beta chain is from a study of post-analysis software for immune sequencing data. General study results and limits: Patients showed TRBV5-6, TRBV5-1 and TRBV20-1 among roughly five TRBV segments more frequent than in controls. Controls had significantly higher normalized Chao1 diversity than multiple sclerosis patients. Those samples that were prepared in the same batch co-clustered strongly by F measure.

For this clonotype: Its antigen is not identified.

The TCR beta cDNA libraries carried unique molecular identifiers. MiXCR was run by TCRdb on the PCR reads, yielding one entry per CDR3 protein. Here the sample spans approximately 730,000 distinct CDR3 sequences, roughly 27% being singletons. V lost 2 bases and J 0 bases, leaving 12 bases between the germline ends. The CDR3 is 16 amino acids. Germline V gene data show CDR1 as LGHNA and CDR2 as YNFKEQ. The clonotype originates from a girl aged 5 to 17 with multiple sclerosis. Input material: blood. This chain uses TRBV4-2 with TRBJ2-3; D possibly uses TRBD1 or TRBD2 (5 bases each). The CDR3 is CASSQMTGPSTDTQYF. The CDR3 nucleotides are TGTGCCAGCAGCCAAATGACGGGACCAAGCACAGATACGCAGTATTTT.